What follows are 22 T cell receptor beta chains derived from one specimen sequenced in a study of CD8+ T cells in alopecia areata. As for treatment: oral pan-JAK inhibitor, 5-10 mg twice daily. Extraction and reverse transcription of RNA yielded cDNA as the sequencing template. TCRdb's copy holds only in-frame clones and misses some; the assay was immunoSEQ multiplex PCR. Among roughly 280,000 clones, around three fifths were seen once, and the ten largest hold around 0.92%. Here the sequenced sample was CD4+ T cells sorted from blood, taken at week 52, from a patient treated with tofacitinib. These receptor sequences come from a human donor with alopecia areata.

The chain is built from TRBV7-3 and TRBJ2-6, with D uncertain. The CDR3 is made up of 15 amino acids. The V end was cut by 0 bases, the J end by 1 base, with 4 bases between. Germline V lookup: CDR1 SGHTA, CDR2 FQGTGA. In nucleotides, the CDR3 is TGTGCCAGCAGCTTAACCGGGTCTGGGGCCAACGTCCTGACTTTC. Translating gives CASSLTGSGANVLTF. The full variable domain, with the rest looked up from reference TRBV7-3 and TRBJ2-6, is GAGVSQTPSNKVTEKGKYVELRCDPISGHTALYWYRQSLGQGPEFLIYFQGTGAADDSGLPNDRFFAVRPEGSVSTLKIQRTERGDSAVYLCASSLTGSGANVLTFGAGSRLTVL.

This clone showed up just once. The chain links TRBV14 to TRBJ2-3; D is ambiguous. Trimming stripped 1 base from V and 10 bases from J, with 12 bases between. This CDR3 is built from 13 residues. CDR1 SGHDN and CDR2 FVKESK come from the germline V gene. The CDR3 nucleotides read TGTGCCAGCAGCCAAGGGGCAGTCTATCCGCAGTATTTT. Its translation is CASSQGAVYPQYF.

J is TRBJ1-2 and V is TRBV30, with TRBD1 identical over 11 bases. The CDR3 extends over 13 amino acids. The germline CDR1 and CDR2 sequences are GTSNPN and SVGIG (reference sequence). J was trimmed by 8 bases and V by 7 bases; bases with no gene match: 9. The CDR3 DNA sequence: TGTGCCTTCGACGGACAGGGGGCCAGCGGCTACACCTTC. This codes for CAFDGQGASGYTF.

V gene TRBV20-1 combines with J gene TRBJ2-1, with TRBD1 matching 8 bases. Looked up from germline, CDR1 is DFQATT and CDR2 is SNEGSKA (reference sequence). CDR3 length equals 11 residues. Here the CDR3 DNA reads TGCCAGGGGGCACGGTACAATGAGCAGTTCTTC. This encodes CQGARYNEQFF.

The rearrangement joins TRBV5-6 to TRBJ2-5, with a weak D call TRBD2 (5 bases). Germline V gene lookup returns CDR1 SGHDT and CDR2 YYEEEE. Between the trimmed V and J ends, which lost 4 bases and 3 bases, there was a span of 19 bases. The length of the CDR3 is 16 residues. Written as DNA, the CDR3 is TGTGCCAGCAGCCCCGTGGGTAACGGGGTAAAAGAGACCCAGTACTTC. Protein product: CASSPVGNGVKETQYF.

The rearrangement links TRBV5-1 to TRBJ2-1; D is possibly TRBD2 (5 bases). Germline V gene data show CDR1 as SGHRS and CDR2 as YFSETQ. Trimming took 0 bases from V and 5 from J, leaving 9 bases between them. This CDR3 spans 14 amino acids. The CDR3 nucleotides read TGCGCCAGCAGCTTGGGCGGGCAGGACAATGAGCAGTTCTTC. It is translated as CASSLGGQDNEQFF.

The V and J genes are TRBV7-6 and TRBJ2-1; 11 nucleotides agree with TRBD2. CDR1 and CDR2 (germline): SGHVS, FNYEAQ. This CDR3 spans 15 amino acids. V shed 8 bases and J 3 bases; nucleotides not matched to a gene: 6. The CDR3 loop is CASFPGTSGYNEQFF. DNA of the CDR3: TGTGCCAGCTTCCCCGGGACTAGCGGCTACAATGAGCAGTTCTTC.

This chain joins TRBV19 and TRBJ2-6, with D maybe TRBD1 (6 bases). The CDR3 has 16 residues. Between the trimmed V and J ends, which lost 6 bases and 2 bases, there was a span of 14 bases. Looked up from germline, CDR1 is LNHDA and CDR2 is SQIVND (reference sequence). The CDR3 sequence: CASRGAGRAGANVLTF. The CDR3 DNA sequence: TGTGCCAGTAGGGGGGCAGGTAGGGCTGGGGCCAACGTCCTGACTTTC.

The table lists this clone with a few counts. Other DNA variants within this sample encode the same CDR3. The chain joins TRBV29-1 to TRBJ2-3; no definite D call. Between the trimmed V and J ends, which lost 4 bases and 0 bases, there was a span of 8 bases. The CDR3 is 13 amino acids. CDR1 and CDR2 from the germline V gene are SQVTM and ANQGSEA. CDR3 loop: CSVGTASTDTQYF. CDR3 nucleotides: TGCAGCGTTGGAACGGCGAGCACAGATACGCAGTATTTT.

The chain carries TRBV13 and TRBJ2-7; TRBD2 matches 10 bases. Germline loops: CDR1 PRHDT, CDR2 FYEKMQ (reference sequence). V dropped 5 bases and J dropped 4; count of bases not matched to a gene: 11. CDR3 length: 16 amino acids. CDR3 sequence (DNA): TGTGCCAGCAGCAAAGGGGCTAGCGGGGGATTTTACGAGCAGTACTTC. Translating it yields CASSKGASGGFYEQYF.

V is TRBV7-9 and J is TRBJ2-3; 10 bases are shared with TRBD1. The length of the CDR3 is 15 residues. The V segment lost 4 bases and the J segment 2 bases; nucleotides outside the gene matches: 3. Germline CDR1 and CDR2: SEHNR and FQNEAQ (reference sequence). The CDR3: CASSWDRGDTDTQYF. The CDR3 region has the DNA TGTGCCAGCAGCTGGGACAGGGGAGACACAGATACGCAGTATTTT.

The gene calls are TRBV13 and TRBJ1-6; maybe TRBD1 (5 bases). The germline CDR1 and CDR2 sequences are PRHDT and FYEKMQ (reference sequence). This CDR3 is 16 amino acids long. V shed 0 bases and J shed 7 bases, with 13 bases lying between them. DNA for the CDR3: TGTGCCAGCAGCTTAGGGGCAGGGCCAGCCAATTCACCCCTCCACTTT. This gives the protein CASSLGAGPANSPLHF.

The CDR3 DNA reads TGTGCCAGCACCCTAGACAGGGACTATGGCTACACCTTC. Translated, it gives CASTLDRDYGYTF. The rearrangement uses TRBV2 and TRBJ1-2; 7 nucleotides align to TRBD1. CDR3 length equals 13 residues. Looked up from germline, CDR1 is SNHLY and CDR2 is FYNNEI. The trim removed 7 bases at V and 3 bases at J, leaving 5 bases unmatched. Combining the CDR3 with reference TRBV2 and TRBJ1-2 gives the whole variable domain EPEVTQTPSHQVTQMGQEVILRCVPISNHLYFYWYRQILGQKVEFLVSFYNNEISEKSEIFDDQFSVERPDGSNFTLKIRSTKLEDSAMYFCASTLDRDYGYTFGSGTRLTVV.

The gene calls are TRBV2 and TRBJ2-6; 7 nucleotides line up with TRBD1. CDR1 and CDR2 (germline): SNHLY, FYNNEI. J lost 2 bases, V lost 7 bases, and 2 bases had no gene match. The CDR3 sequence is 14 residues long. CDR3 nucleotides: TGTGCCAGCAATCAGGGGGCTGGGGCCAACGTCCTGACTTTC. It codes for CASNQGAGANVLTF.

The chain carries TRBV29-1 and TRBJ1-2; weak D call: TRBD1 (6 bases). Germline loops: CDR1 SQVTM, CDR2 ANQGSEA. Between the trimmed V and J ends, which lost 1 base and 5 bases, there was a span of 14 bases. The CDR3 contains 14 residues. The DNA for the CDR3 is TGCAGCGTTGAAGTTTCAGGGGCAGGGTATGGCTACACCTTC. It translates to CSVEVSGAGYGYTF.

The chain uses TRBV21-1 and TRBJ2-5. TRBV21-1 is deemed a pseudogene. The CDR3 is 14 amino acids. CDR3 sequence (DNA): TGTGCCAGCAGCAAAGAGGGCAGTCAAGAGACCCAGTACTTC. Encoded protein: CASSKEGSQETQYF.

The rearrangement links TRBV29-1 to TRBJ2-7; 13 bases align to TRBD2. In germline, CDR1 is SQVTM, CDR2 ANQGSEA. V was clipped by 5 bases and J by 0 bases; unmatched bases: 7. The CDR3 is 16 amino acids. The CDR3 bases are TGCAGCGTTCGGACTAGCGGGGGCCGAAACTCCTACGAGCAGTACTTC. Protein sequence: CSVRTSGGRNSYEQYF.

This clone came up once. The J gene is TRBJ1-2, the V gene TRBV7-2; no firm D call. Germline CDR1 reads SGHTA; CDR2 reads FQGNSA. The CDR3 consists of 14 residues. Deletions cut 1 base from V and 6 bases from J, with 12 bases between. The CDR3 loop is CASSLERGRDGYTF. CDR3 nucleotides: TGTGCCAGCAGCTTAGAGCGGGGTAGGGATGGCTACACCTTC.

The chain has TRBV30 and TRBJ2-1; the D is unclear. The CDR3 runs 11 residues. V lost 2 bases, J lost 8 bases, and 7 bases lay in between. Germline values: CDR1 GTSNPN, CDR2 SVGIG (reference sequence). CDR3 in amino acids: CAWSTVDEQFF. Here the CDR3 DNA reads TGTGCCTGGAGTACCGTTGATGAGCAGTTCTTC.

The V and J genes are TRBV29-1 and TRBJ2-2; D perhaps matches TRBD2 (6 bases). Trimming left V 4 bases short and J 1 base short, with 7 bases between. Germline CDR1 SQVTM, CDR2 ANQGSEA. The CDR3 is 13 amino acids. The CDR3 spells CSVVEGNTGELFF. The DNA for the CDR3 is TGCAGCGTTGTGGAGGGGAACACCGGGGAGCTGTTTTTT.

The chain uses TRBV15 and TRBJ1-6; possible D gene TRBD1, 5 bases. CDR1 and CDR2 from the germline V gene are LNHNV and YYDKDF (reference sequence). V lost 3 bases and J lost 6, with 12 bases in between. The CDR3 is 15 amino acids. The CDR3 sequence is CATSSGLGLNSPLHF. CDR3 sequence (DNA): TGTGCCACCAGCAGTGGATTGGGGCTTAATTCACCCCTCCACTTT.

This chain joins TRBV9 and TRBJ1-5, with D hard to call. This CDR3 has 13 amino acids. V lost 3 bases and J 6 bases, leaving 10 bases between the germline ends. Germline V lookup: CDR1 SGDLS, CDR2 YYNGEE. CDR3 protein: CASSAALSQPQHF. CDR3 sequence (DNA): TGTGCCAGCAGCGCCGCTTTAAGTCAGCCCCAGCATTTT.